Included here is one TCR beta chain sequence, with context. Its antigen is not known. V was shortened by 0 bases and J by 6 bases, with 9 bases between the two germline ends. From germline, CDR1 is DFQATT and CDR2 SNEGSKA (reference sequence). This CDR3 comprises 13 residues. The data derive from a study of CD8 T cells in ankylosing spondylitis. Notes on the study in general: In peripheral blood, disease-linked CD8+ clones occurred at relatively low frequencies.

Libraries for TCR beta were made by quantitative 5'-RACE with molecular barcodes. TCRdb reanalysed the 5' RACE reads using MiXCR and keeps one entry per CDR3 protein. The sample lists 350,000 to 450,000 distinct CDR3 sequences, more than 20% seen once, with 10% to 15% in the top ten. The TCR comes from a male donor with ankylosing spondylitis or in good health (not recorded which). Material: blood, either unsorted or a sorted T cell fraction (not recorded which). The genes are TRBV20-1 and TRBJ2-1; D unresolved. As DNA, the CDR3 is TGCAGTGCTAGAGATCCCCGAAGCAATGAGCAGTTCTTC. It codes for CSARDPRSNEQFF.